This T cell receptor (beta chain) was recovered during a study of blood T cell repertoires in COVID-19 (dated by TCRdb to 2018 to 2020). Looking at the study overall: Samples from collaborators originated in the United States, Italy and Spain and spanned both the acute and convalescent phases of COVID-19. The material from the prospective study consisted of cDNA or gDNA derived from T cells, B-cell-depleted T cells, or PBMCs. The dataset comprised deeply sampled blood TCRbeta repertoires from subjects exposed to, actively infected with, or recovered from COVID-19. The repertoires were made available in a free public database intended to serve as a resource for research on the immune response to SARS-CoV-2. The samples were drawn from two sources: the first 160 participants of the ongoing ImmuneRACE study, and 950 to 1,500 subjects contributed by 6 global collaborators. A de-identified subject ID, COVID-19 status, age in years and sex were almost always included in the sample metadata. HLA class I and class II types, where available, came from metadata supplied by the sample provider rather than from assay-based typing.

Concerning this clone: Its antigen specificity is not known. No base-level quality is on record; no much larger clone is a single base apart.

The paper as a whole reports these results and caveats: How much clinical and demographic metadata was included differed by source and by participant, and the metadata was provided uncurated.

The germline V gene encodes CDR1 SEHNR and CDR2 FQNEAQ (reference sequence). V is pruned by 0 bases and J by 11 bases, leaving 10 bases of the junction without a gene match. From the cysteine through the phenylalanine, the CDR3 covers 15 amino acids. The read is trimmed to its CDR3 DNA, 45 bases read in frame from base 1. Collaborating institutions collected whole blood in K2EDTA tubes following their own protocols. For TCRbeta analysis, collaborator samples were shipped as frozen whole blood, as isolated PBMCs, or as DNA extracted from either sample type. TCRbeta CDR3 regions were amplified from genomic DNA by means of the immunoSEQ Assay, a bias-controlled multiplex PCR. Concerning the study's data processing: Nucleated cell counts per sample were estimated from amplification of reference gene primers within the assay. Sequence reads were collapsed and filtered to measure the absolute abundance of every unique TCRbeta CDR3 rearrangement. Productive Simpson clonality was computed per sample as the square root of Simpson's diversity index over productive rearrangements. Held by TCRdb, this immuneACCESS table contains in-frame sequences only and omits some clones. Under half of the omission traces to an unresolved V gene where checked; the cause of the rest is unknown. From that table come the V and J calls and clone size; the DNA was used to work out D and trimming. The sample contains about 200,000 clones, around 80% of them found a single time. The leading ten clones occupy about 7% of the sample.

The chain links TRBV7-9 with TRBJ2-1; 7 bases in the middle match TRBD1. This clonotype was sampled from an older woman with acute or convalescent COVID-19. The sample consisted of peripheral blood. The CDR3 protein is CASSLAGTVIDQQFF. The sequenced DNA is TGTGCCAGCAGCTTAGCGGGGACAGTTATTGACCAGCAGTTCTTC.